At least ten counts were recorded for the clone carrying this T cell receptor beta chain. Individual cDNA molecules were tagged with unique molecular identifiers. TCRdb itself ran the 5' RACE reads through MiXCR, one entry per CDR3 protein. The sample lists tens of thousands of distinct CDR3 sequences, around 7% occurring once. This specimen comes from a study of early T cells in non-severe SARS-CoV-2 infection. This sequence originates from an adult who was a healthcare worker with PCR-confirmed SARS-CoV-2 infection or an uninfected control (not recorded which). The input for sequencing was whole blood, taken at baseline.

CDR3 nucleotides: TGTGCCAGCAGTGGAGGCGAGAAAAGGGATGAGCAGTTCTTC. Translation: CASSGGEKRDEQFF. The gene calls are TRBV25-1 and TRBJ2-1; D remains unclear. The length of the CDR3 is 14 residues. Germline V lookup: CDR1 MGHDK, CDR2 SYGVNS. V gave up 4 bases and J gave up 8 bases, with 15 bases separating them.